This T cell receptor beta chain was identified in a study of CD8 T cells in Susac syndrome. This CDR3 is 13 amino acids long. V gave up 6 bases and J gave up 2 bases, with 8 bases separating them. CDR1 is MNHEY and CDR2 is SMNVEV in the germline V gene (reference sequence). An input of about 0.45 to 1 ug of RNA was subjected to reverse transcription using random hexamers. Multiplex PCR with immunoSEQ amplified the TCR beta CDR3 across 54 Vbeta and 13 Jbeta. TCRdb analysed the immunoSEQ multiplex PCR reads with MiXCR anew, one entry per CDR3 protein. The sample holds 110,000 or so distinct CDR3 sequences; roughly 91% are singletons and the top ten take 0.11% to 0.15%. Sequencing of TCR beta, carried out with a high-throughput approach, was applied to CD8+ and CD4+ T cells from the blood. Through negative isolation, CD4+ and CD8+ T cells were obtained, while TEMRA cells were enriched using FACS.

The sequencing sample was made of CD4+ T cells from PBMCs. This TCR came from a human donor in good health. The chain joins TRBV27 to TRBJ1-5; D is uncertain. The CDR3 DNA is TGTGCCAGCAGACCAGGCGGCAATCAGCCCCAGCATTTT. Its protein is CASRPGGNQPQHF.